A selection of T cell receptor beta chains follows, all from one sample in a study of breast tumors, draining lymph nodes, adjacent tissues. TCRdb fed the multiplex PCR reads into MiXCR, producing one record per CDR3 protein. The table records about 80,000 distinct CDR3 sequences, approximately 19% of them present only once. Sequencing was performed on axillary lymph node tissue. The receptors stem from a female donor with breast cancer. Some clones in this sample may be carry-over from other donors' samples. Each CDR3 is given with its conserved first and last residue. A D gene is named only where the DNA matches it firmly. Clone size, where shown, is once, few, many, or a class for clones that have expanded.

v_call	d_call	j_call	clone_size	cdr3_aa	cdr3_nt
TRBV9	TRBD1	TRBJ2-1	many	CASSVGQGVHNEQFF	TGTGCCAGCAGCGTAGGACAGGGGGTCCACAATGAGCAGTTCTTC
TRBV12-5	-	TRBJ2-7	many	CASGLESSYEQYF	TGTGCTAGTGGTTTGGAGTCTTCCTACGAGCAGTACTTC
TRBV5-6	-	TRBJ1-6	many	CASSPLGRGNSPLHF	TGTGCCAGCAGCCCTCTTGGCAGGGGTAATTCACCCCTCCACTTT
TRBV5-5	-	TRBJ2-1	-	CASSLQGRANEQFF	TGTGCCAGCAGCCTACAGGGGAGGGCGAATGAGCAGTTCTTC
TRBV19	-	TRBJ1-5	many	CASSPTQGSNQPQHF	TGTGCCAGTTCCCCAACACAGGGCAGCAATCAGCCCCAGCATTTT
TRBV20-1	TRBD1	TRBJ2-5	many	CSAPDRGVETQYF	TGCAGTGCGCCCGACAGGGGAGTTGAGACCCAGTACTTC
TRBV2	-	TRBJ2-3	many	CASSELLAESTDTQYF	TGTGCCAGCAGTGAATTACTAGCCGAAAGCACAGATACGCAGTATTTT
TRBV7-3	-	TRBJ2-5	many	CASSVFPAETQYF	TGTGCCAGCAGCGTCTTTCCGGCGGAGACCCAGTACTTC
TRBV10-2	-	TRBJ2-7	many	CASSHAYEQYF	TGCGCCAGCAGCCACGCTTACGAGCAGTACTTC
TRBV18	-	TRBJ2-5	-	CASSPRDRTPPETQYF	TGTGCCAGCTCCCCCAGAGACCGAACCCCCCCAGAGACCCAGTACTTC
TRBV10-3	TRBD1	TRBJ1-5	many	CAISGQGASSNQPQHF	TGTGCCATATCGGGACAGGGGGCTAGTAGCAATCAGCCCCAGCATTTT
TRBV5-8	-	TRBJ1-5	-	CASSFRGTSNQPQHF	TGTGCCAGCAGCTTTCGTGGGACAAGCAATCAGCCCCAGCATTTT
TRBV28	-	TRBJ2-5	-	CASRRQMYQETQYF	TGTGCCAGCAGGAGACAGATGTACCAAGAGACCCAGTACTTC
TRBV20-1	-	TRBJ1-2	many	CSAETANYGYTF	TGCAGTGCGGAGACAGCTAACTATGGCTACACCTTC
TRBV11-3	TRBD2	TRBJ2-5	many	CASSFGTSGSSPRETQYF	TGTGCCAGCAGCTTCGGGACTAGCGGGAGCTCCCCCCGAGAGACCCAGTACTTC
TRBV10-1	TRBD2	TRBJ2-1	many	CASISAGGPNKSYNEQFF	TGCGCCAGCATATCGGCGGGAGGGCCGAATAAGTCCTACAATGAGCAGTTCTTC
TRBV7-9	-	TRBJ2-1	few	CASSLARDFNEQFF	TGTGCCAGCAGCTTAGCGAGGGACTTCAATGAGCAGTTCTTC
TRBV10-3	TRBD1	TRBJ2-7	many	CAIREGAEYEQYF	TGTGCCATCAGAGAGGGGGCAGAGTACGAGCAGTACTTC
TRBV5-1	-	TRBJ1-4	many	CASSRQGRGSEKLFF	TGCGCCAGCAGCAGGCAGGGACGGGGAAGCGAAAAACTGTTTTTT
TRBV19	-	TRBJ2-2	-	CASSRWGALETGELFF	TGTGCCAGTAGTAGGTGGGGGGCTCTAGAAACCGGGGAGCTGTTTTTT
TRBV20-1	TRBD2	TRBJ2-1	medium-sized	CSASRGSGYNEQFF	TGCAGTGCTAGTCGCGGGAGTGGGTACAATGAGCAGTTCTTC
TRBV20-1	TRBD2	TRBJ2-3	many	CSARRTSGGLTDTQYF	TGCAGTGCTAGAAGGACTAGCGGGGGCCTCACAGATACGCAGTATTTT
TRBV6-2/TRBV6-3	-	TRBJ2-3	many	CASSYDQGIDTQYF	TGTGCCAGCAGTTACGACCAGGGAATAGATACGCAGTATTTT
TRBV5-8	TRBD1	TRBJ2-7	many	CASSLAGGPGQGNEQYF	TGTGCCAGCAGCTTGGCTGGGGGGCCGGGACAGGGAAACGAGCAGTACTTC
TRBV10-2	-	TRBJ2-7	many	CASRWAGSYEQYF	TGCGCCAGCAGATGGGCAGGGAGCTACGAGCAGTACTTC
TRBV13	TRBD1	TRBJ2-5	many	CASSPAGTEETQYF	TGTGCCAGCAGCCCCGCCGGGACAGAAGAGACCCAGTACTTC
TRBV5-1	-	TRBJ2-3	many	CASSLLGSADTQYF	TGCGCCAGCAGCTTGTTGGGGAGTGCAGATACGCAGTATTTT
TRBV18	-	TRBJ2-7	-	CASSPHRDEQYF	TGTGCCAGCTCACCTCACCGCGACGAGCAGTACTTC
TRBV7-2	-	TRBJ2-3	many	CASSLDRTHTDTQYF	TGTGCCAGCAGCTTAGACAGGACACACACAGATACGCAGTATTTT
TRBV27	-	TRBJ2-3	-	CASSLRERADTQYF	TGTGCCAGCAGTTTACGGGAGAGGGCAGATACGCAGTATTTT
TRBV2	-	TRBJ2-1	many	CASGASGGGYNEQFF	TGTGCCAGCGGGGCTAGCGGAGGGGGCTACAATGAGCAGTTCTTC
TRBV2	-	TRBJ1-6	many	CASSATMTNSPLHF	TGTGCCAGCAGCGCGACAATGACGAATTCACCCCTCCACTTT
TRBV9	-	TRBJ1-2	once	CASSVHPGTAGGYTF	TGTGCCAGCAGCGTACACCCGGGTACCGCTGGGGGCTACACCTTC
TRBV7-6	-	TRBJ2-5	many	CASSSQETQYF	TGTGCCAGCAGCTCCCAAGAGACCCAGTACTTC
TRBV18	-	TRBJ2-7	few	CASSPRGRSAYEQYF	TGTGCCAGCTCACCACGGGGAAGATCAGCCTACGAGCAGTACTTC
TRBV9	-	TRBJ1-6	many	CASRSGAHNSPLHF	TGTGCCAGCAGGTCAGGGGCCCATAATTCACCCCTCCACTTT
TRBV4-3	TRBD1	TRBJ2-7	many	CASSRGTGDHEQYF	TGCGCCAGCAGCCGAGGGACAGGGGATCACGAGCAGTACTTC
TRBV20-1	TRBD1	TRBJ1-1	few	CSARTGGSRDTEAFF	TGCAGTGCTAGGACAGGGGGCAGCAGGGACACTGAAGCTTTCTTT
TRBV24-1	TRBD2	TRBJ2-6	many	CATSVGGASGANVLTF	TGTGCCACCAGCGTCGGGGGGGCTTCTGGGGCCAACGTCCTGACTTTC
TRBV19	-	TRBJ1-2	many	CASRTSTSSGYTF	TGTGCCAGCCGGACTAGTACATCTTCGGGCTACACCTTC
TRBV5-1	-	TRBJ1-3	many	CASTSTGNTIYF	TGCGCCAGCACCAGTACTGGAAACACCATATATTTT
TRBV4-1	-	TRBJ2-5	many	CASSQVQSETQYF	TGCGCCAGCAGCCAAGTTCAGAGCGAGACCCAGTACTTC
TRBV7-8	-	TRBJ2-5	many	CASSRGRTRETQYF	TGTGCCAGCAGCCGGGGGCGGACCAGGGAGACCCAGTACTTC
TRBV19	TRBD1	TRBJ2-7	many	CACGQGPYEQYF	TGTGCCTGTGGACAGGGCCCCTACGAGCAGTACTTC
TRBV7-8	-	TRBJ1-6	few	CASSPQVRPGANSPLHF	TGTGCCAGCAGCCCGCAAGTTAGGCCGGGAGCAAATTCACCCCTCCACTTT
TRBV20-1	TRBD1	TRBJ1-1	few	CSASDLDRGNTEAFF	TGCAGTGCTAGTGATCTAGACAGGGGGAACACTGAAGCTTTCTTT
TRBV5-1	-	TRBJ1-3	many	CASSADGSSGNTIYF	TGCGCCAGCAGCGCCGACGGTAGCTCTGGAAACACCATATATTTT
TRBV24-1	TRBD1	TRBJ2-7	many	CATSDSKDRGLSYEQYF	TGTGCCACCAGTGATTCAAAGGACAGGGGCCTCTCCTACGAGCAGTACTTC
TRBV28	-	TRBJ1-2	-	CASTGKWGLDYTF	TGTGCCAGCACGGGGAAATGGGGCCTTGACTACACCTTC
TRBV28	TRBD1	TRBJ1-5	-	CASSRDREGNQPQHF	TGTGCCAGCAGCCGGGACAGGGAGGGCAATCAGCCCCAGCATTTT
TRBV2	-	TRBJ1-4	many	CASSEDWGVSEKLFF	TGTGCCAGCAGTGAAGACTGGGGGGTTTCGGAAAAACTGTTTTTT
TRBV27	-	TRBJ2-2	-	CATGDTGELFF	TGTGCCACCGGGGACACCGGGGAGCTGTTTTTT
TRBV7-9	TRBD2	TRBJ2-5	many	CASRQGLSGGETQYF	TGTGCCAGCAGGCAGGGACTTAGCGGGGGGGAGACCCAGTACTTC
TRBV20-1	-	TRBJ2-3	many	CSARGSTDTQYF	TGCAGTGCTAGAGGAAGCACAGATACGCAGTATTTT
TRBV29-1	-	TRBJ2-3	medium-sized	CSVDGGRTSTDTQYF	TGCAGCGTTGACGGGGGACGGACAAGCACAGATACGCAGTATTTT
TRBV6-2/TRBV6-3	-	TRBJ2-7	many	CASRRTVSYEQYF	TGTGCCAGCAGACGGACAGTTTCCTACGAGCAGTACTTC
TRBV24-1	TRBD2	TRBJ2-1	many	CATSDSGLAERYNEQFF	TGTGCCACCAGTGATAGTGGACTAGCGGAACGATACAATGAGCAGTTCTTC
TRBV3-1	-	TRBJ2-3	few	CASSQESGVSIYTQYF	TGTGCCAGCAGCCAAGAGTCGGGAGTAAGCATATATACGCAGTATTTT
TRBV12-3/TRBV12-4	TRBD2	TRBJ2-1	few	CASSLLPVRGRNEQFF	TGTGCCAGCAGTTTATTGCCGGTGCGGGGGAGGAATGAGCAGTTCTTC
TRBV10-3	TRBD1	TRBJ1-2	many	CAIRGQGWDGYTF	TGTGCCATCAGGGGACAGGGGTGGGATGGCTACACCTTC